This T cell receptor (beta chain) was sequenced for a study of sequential checkpoint blockade in melanoma. Sample treatment: randomized to nivolumab then ipilimumab (arm A) or the reverse (arm B). Clones were read by immunoSEQ multiplex PCR, and TCRdb kept only the in-frame ones, dropping some. The table shows around 2,000 clones, with approximately 28% occurring only once. Trimming removed 5 bases from V and 6 bases from J; junction bases left unmatched: 2. There are 14 residues in the CDR3. Germline-derived CDR1 and CDR2 are MDHEN and SYDVKM. This chain links TRBV28 with TRBJ2-2, with 11 bases identical to TRBD1. The TCR sequence derives from a human donor with melanoma. The sample in question was tumor tissue (inferred from file names), obtained from a patient given nivolumab and ipilimumab in sequence. CDR3 DNA: TGTGCCAGCAGTCCGGGACAGGGGGCCGGGGAGCTGTTTTTT. Translating gives CASSPGQGAGELFF.